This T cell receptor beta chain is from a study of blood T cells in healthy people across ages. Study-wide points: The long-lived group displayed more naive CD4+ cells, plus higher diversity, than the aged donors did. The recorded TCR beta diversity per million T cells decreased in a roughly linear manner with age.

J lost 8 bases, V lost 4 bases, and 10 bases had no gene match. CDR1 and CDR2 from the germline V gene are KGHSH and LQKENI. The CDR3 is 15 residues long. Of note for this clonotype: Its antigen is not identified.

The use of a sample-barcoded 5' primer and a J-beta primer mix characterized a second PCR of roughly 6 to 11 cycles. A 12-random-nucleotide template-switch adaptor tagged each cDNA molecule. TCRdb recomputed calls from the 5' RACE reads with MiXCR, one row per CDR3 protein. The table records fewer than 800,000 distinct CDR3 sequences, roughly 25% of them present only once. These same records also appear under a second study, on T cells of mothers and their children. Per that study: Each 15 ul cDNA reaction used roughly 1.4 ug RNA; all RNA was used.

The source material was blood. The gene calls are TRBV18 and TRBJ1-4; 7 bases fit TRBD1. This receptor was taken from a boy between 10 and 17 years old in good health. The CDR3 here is CASSLDTGDGEKLFF. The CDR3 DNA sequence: TGTGCCAGCTCACTCGATACAGGGGACGGCGAAAAACTGTTTTTT.